This is a list of T cell receptor beta chains from one sample in a study of blood T cell repertoires in COVID-19. The table came from immunoSEQ multiplex PCR; TCRdb's copy has only in-frame clones and leaves some out. The table records tens of thousands of clones, 70% to 75% of them present only once. Sequencing input: peripheral blood. These receptors were collected from a man aged 65 to 85 with acute or convalescent COVID-19. CDR3s include the opening cysteine and the closing phenylalanine or tryptophan. Each record gives: clone size, V gene, J gene, CDR3 protein. Rows may omit the clone size; those that give it use once, few, many or a size class.

clone size: -; V gene: TRBV2; J gene: TRBJ2-2; CDR3 protein: CASNYPSTGELFF
clone size: few; V gene: TRBV7-6; J gene: TRBJ1-5; CDR3 protein: CASSLGQSGNQPQHF
clone size: few; V gene: TRBV11-2; J gene: TRBJ2-7; CDR3 protein: CASSLAASVDSYEQYF
clone size: -; V gene: TRBV10-1; J gene: TRBJ2-1; CDR3 protein: CASSETIAVSYNEQFF
clone size: few; V gene: TRBV2; J gene: TRBJ1-5; CDR3 protein: CASVEQGHMGNQPQHF
clone size: -; V gene: TRBV18; J gene: TRBJ2-1; CDR3 protein: CASSPGLDNEQFF
clone size: -; V gene: TRBV12-3/TRBV12-4; J gene: TRBJ2-7; CDR3 protein: CASSWTVSREQYF
clone size: -; V gene: TRBV12-2; J gene: TRBJ1-1; CDR3 protein: CASRFMRATEAFF
clone size: once; V gene: TRBV19; J gene: TRBJ1-1; CDR3 protein: CASSIVPGQVRNTEAFF
clone size: -; V gene: TRBV18; J gene: TRBJ1-6; CDR3 protein: CASSRDRGGDSPLHF
clone size: few; V gene: TRBV28; J gene: TRBJ1-4; CDR3 protein: CASNTPGTGYEKLFF
clone size: -; V gene: TRBV11-3; J gene: TRBJ1-5; CDR3 protein: CASQDIVSNQPQHF
clone size: -; V gene: TRBV6-5; J gene: TRBJ1-5; CDR3 protein: CASSPTGGNNQPQHF
clone size: -; V gene: TRBV29-1; J gene: TRBJ2-3; CDR3 protein: CGGSGTNTDTQYF
clone size: -; V gene: TRBV10-3; J gene: TRBJ1-2; CDR3 protein: CAISESGGAGYGYTF
clone size: few; V gene: TRBV15; J gene: TRBJ2-3; CDR3 protein: CATSFGEGTDTQYF
clone size: -; V gene: TRBV7-9; J gene: TRBJ2-1; CDR3 protein: CASSSQRESHNEQFF
clone size: -; V gene: TRBV18; J gene: TRBJ2-7; CDR3 protein: CASSPDSSYEQYF
clone size: -; V gene: TRBV28; J gene: TRBJ1-2; CDR3 protein: CASSFPSGYGYTF
clone size: once; V gene: TRBV5-1; J gene: TRBJ2-3; CDR3 protein: CASSLGQATDTQYF
clone size: -; V gene: TRBV10-3; J gene: TRBJ2-1; CDR3 protein: CAIRTSGGRGNNEQFF
clone size: -; V gene: TRBV5-6; J gene: TRBJ2-1; CDR3 protein: CASSFFTKNYNEQFF
clone size: -; V gene: TRBV6-5; J gene: TRBJ1-2; CDR3 protein: CASNPTWNEGYTF
clone size: -; V gene: TRBV5-1; J gene: TRBJ2-5; CDR3 protein: CASSWGNTGGAETQYF
clone size: few; V gene: TRBV2; J gene: TRBJ2-1; CDR3 protein: CASKGRGSYGGNEQFF
clone size: -; V gene: TRBV7-9; J gene: TRBJ2-7; CDR3 protein: CASSSRGSYRYEQYF
clone size: -; V gene: TRBV4-1; J gene: TRBJ2-7; CDR3 protein: CASSQGQIYEQYF
clone size: -; V gene: TRBV3-1/TRBV3-2; J gene: TRBJ2-7; CDR3 protein: CASSQRAGGPFEQYF
clone size: few; V gene: TRBV5-1; J gene: TRBJ2-7; CDR3 protein: CASSLQDRGYEQYF